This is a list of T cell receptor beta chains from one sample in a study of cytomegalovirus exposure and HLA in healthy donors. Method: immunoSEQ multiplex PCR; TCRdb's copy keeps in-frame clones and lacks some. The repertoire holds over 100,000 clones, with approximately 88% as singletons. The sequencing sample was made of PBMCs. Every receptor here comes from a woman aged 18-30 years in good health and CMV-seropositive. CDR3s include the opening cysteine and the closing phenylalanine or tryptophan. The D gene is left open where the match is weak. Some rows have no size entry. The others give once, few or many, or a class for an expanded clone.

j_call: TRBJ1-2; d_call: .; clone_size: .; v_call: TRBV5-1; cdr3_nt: TGCGCCAGCAGCCCAACGTCAGGGGTTAACTATGGCTACACCTTC; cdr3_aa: CASSPTSGVNYGYTF
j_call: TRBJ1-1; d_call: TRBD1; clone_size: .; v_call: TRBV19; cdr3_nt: TGTGCCAGTAGTTCAGGGGGCCTCACTGAAGCTTTCTTT; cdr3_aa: CASSSGGLTEAFF
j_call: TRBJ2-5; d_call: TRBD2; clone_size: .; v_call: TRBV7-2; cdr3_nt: TGTGCCAGCAGCTTAGCGGACGCTAGCGGGCGGTACTTC; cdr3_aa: CASSLADASGRYF
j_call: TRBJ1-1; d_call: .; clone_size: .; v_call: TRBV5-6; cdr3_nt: TGTGCCAGCAGCTTTACAGGGATCAACACTGAAGCTTTCTTT; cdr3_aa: CASSFTGINTEAFF
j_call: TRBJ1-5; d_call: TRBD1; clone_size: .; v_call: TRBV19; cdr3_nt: TGTGCCAGTAGTCAAGGGGGCTGGGATCAGCCCCAGCATTTT; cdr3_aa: CASSQGGWDQPQHF
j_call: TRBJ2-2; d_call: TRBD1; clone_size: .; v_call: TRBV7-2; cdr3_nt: TGTGCCAGCAGCCCTGACAGGGCCGGGGAGCTGTTTTTT; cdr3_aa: CASSPDRAGELFF
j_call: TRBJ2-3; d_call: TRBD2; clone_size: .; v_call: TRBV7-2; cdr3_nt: TGTGCCAGCAGCTTAGGCCCCAGGGGCGGGAGGGTGGTCATGGATACGCAGTATTTT; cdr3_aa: CASSLGPRGGRVVMDTQYF
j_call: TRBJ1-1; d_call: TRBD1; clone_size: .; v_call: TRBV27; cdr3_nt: TGTGCCAGCAGTTTGGTGCAGGGGGATACTGAAGCTTTCTTT; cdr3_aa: CASSLVQGDTEAFF
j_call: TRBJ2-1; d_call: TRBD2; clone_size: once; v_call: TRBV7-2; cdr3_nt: TGTGCCAGCAGCGAGGAAGCGGGAGTCTACAATGAGCAGTTCTTC; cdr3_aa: CASSEEAGVYNEQFF
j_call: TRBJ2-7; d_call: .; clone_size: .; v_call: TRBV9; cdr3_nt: TGTGCCAGCAGCCCCGAGCCGAGTTACGAGCAGTACTTC; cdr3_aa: CASSPEPSYEQYF
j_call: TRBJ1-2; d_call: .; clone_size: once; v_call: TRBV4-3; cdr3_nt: TGCGCCAGCAGCACCCAAGTTGGGCAGCAGAATGGCTACACCTTC; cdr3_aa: CASSTQVGQQNGYTF
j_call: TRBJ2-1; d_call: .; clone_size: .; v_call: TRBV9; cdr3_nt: TGTGCCAGCAGCGTACTAGCCGGGGGTGGTGAGCAGTTCTTC; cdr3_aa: CASSVLAGGGEQFF
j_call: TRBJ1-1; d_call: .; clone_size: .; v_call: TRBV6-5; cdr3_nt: TGTGCCAGCAGTTCATCAGGGCTGCCTGAAGCTTTCTTT; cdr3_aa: CASSSSGLPEAFF
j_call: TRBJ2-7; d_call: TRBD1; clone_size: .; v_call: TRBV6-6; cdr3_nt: TGTGCCAGCTGTCGAGGACCGGGACAGGACTACGAGCAGTACTTC; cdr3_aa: CASCRGPGQDYEQYF
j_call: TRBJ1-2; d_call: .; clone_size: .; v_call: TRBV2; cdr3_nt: TGTGCCAGCACGGAGATATCCGGGAACTATGGCTACACCTTC; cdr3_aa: CASTEISGNYGYTF
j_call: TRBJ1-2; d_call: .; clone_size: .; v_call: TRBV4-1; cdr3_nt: TGCGCCAGCAGCAAGGGACAATGGGGAGGGCTTGGCTACACCTTC; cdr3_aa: CASSKGQWGGLGYTF
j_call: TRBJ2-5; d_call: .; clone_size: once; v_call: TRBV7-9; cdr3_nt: TGTGCCAGCAGCTTAGGGTTGGGGGGAGAGACCCAGTACTTC; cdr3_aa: CASSLGLGGETQYF